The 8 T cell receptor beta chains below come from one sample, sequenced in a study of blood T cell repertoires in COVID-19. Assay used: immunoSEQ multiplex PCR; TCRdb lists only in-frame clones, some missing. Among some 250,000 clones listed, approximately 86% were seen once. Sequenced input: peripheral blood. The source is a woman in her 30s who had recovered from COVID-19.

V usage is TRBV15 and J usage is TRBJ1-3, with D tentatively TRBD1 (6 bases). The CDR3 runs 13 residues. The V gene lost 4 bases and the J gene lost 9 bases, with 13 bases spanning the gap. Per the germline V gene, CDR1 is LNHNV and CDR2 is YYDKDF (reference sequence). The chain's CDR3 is CATSKDRLSTIYF. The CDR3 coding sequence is TGTGCCACCAGCAAAGACAGGTTGAGCACCATATATTTT. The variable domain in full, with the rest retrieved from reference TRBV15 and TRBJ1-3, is DAMVIQNPRYQVTQFGKPVTLSCSQTLNHNVMYWYQQKSSQAPKLLFHYYDKDFNNEADTPDNFQSRRPNTSFCFLDIRSPGLGDTAMYLCATSKDRLSTIYFGEGSWLTVV.

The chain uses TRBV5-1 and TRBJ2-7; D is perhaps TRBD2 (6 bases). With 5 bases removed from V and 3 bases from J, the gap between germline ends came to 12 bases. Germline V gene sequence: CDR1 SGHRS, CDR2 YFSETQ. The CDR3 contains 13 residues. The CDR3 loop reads CASSPLGGYEQYF. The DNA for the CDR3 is TGCGCCAGCAGTCCCCTGGGGGGCTACGAGCAGTACTTC.

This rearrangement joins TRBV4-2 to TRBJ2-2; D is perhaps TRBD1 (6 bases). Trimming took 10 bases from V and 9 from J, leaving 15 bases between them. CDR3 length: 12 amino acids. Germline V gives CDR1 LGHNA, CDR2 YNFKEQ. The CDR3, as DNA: TGTGCCACCCGGGCTTGGGACAGGGAGCTGTTTTTT. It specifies CATRAWDRELFF.

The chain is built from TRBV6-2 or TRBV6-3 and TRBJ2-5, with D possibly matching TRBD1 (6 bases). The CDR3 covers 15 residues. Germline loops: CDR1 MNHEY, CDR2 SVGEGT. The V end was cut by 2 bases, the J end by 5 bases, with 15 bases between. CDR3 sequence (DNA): TGTGCCAGCAGTTACCCCAGCAGGGGAAAGGAGACCCAGTACTTC. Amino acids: CASSYPSRGKETQYF.

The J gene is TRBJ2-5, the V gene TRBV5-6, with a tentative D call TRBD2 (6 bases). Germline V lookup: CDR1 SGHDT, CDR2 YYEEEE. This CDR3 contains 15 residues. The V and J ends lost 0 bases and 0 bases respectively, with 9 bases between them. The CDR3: CASSLVWEDQETQYF. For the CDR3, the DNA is TGTGCCAGCAGCTTGGTCTGGGAGGACCAAGAGACCCAGTACTTC.

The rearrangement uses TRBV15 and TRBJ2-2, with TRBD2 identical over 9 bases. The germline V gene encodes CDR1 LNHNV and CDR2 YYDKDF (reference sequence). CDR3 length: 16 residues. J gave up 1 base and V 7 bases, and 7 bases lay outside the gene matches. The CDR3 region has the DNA TGTGCCACCAACCGAGCGGGGGGCAAGAACACCGGGGAGCTGTTTTTT. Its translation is CATNRAGGKNTGELFF.

The CDR3 nucleotides are TGTGCCAGCAGTGACGGCAAAGATACGCAGTATTTT. It yields the protein CASSDGKDTQYF. V is TRBV6-4 and J is TRBJ2-3; D gene ambiguous. The germline V gene has CDR1 MRHNA and CDR2 SNTAGT. The CDR3 is 12 residues long. Trimming took off 2 bases at V and 5 bases at J, with 5 bases between the two ends.

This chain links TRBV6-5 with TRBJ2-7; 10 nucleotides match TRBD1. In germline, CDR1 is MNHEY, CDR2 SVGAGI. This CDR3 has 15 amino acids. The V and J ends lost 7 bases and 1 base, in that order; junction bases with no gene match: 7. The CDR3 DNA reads TGTGCCAGCACCTCGACAGGGGGCTTGTCCTACGAGCAGTACTTC. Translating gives CASTSTGGLSYEQYF.